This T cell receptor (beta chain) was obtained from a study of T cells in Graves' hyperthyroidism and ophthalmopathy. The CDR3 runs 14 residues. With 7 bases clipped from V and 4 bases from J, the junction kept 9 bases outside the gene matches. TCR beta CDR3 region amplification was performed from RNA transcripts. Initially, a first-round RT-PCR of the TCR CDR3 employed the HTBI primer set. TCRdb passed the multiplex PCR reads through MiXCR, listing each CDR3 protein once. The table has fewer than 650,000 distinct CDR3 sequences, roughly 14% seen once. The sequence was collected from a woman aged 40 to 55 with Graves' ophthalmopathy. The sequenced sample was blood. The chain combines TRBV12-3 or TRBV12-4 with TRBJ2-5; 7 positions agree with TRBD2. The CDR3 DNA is TGTGCCAGCACCCCCCGGGGGGTGGGAGAGACCCAGTACTTC. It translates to CASTPRGVGETQYF.